This TCR beta chain originates from a study of T cell responses to AZD1222 COVID-19 vaccine. The study's findings and limits: No day 14 peak samples; only post-peak repertoires were characterized. Dominant at 160-218 and 743-854, vaccine-associated CD4 TCRs also spanned spike.

With respect to this clone: Its antigen remains unidentified.

The CDR3 is 17 residues long. Germline V gene sequence: CDR1 SGHAT, CDR2 FQNNGV. V was shortened by 5 bases and J by 0 bases, with 14 bases between the two germline ends. Sequenced by immunoSEQ multiplex PCR; TCRdb stores in-frame clones only, minus some. The data show under 150,000 clones, just over 90% seen once. Sequenced here: peripheral blood, sampled on day 0 of MenACWY control vaccination. The receptor comes from an adult in good health. The rearrangement joins TRBV11-2 to TRBJ1-6; no firm D call. CDR3 coding DNA: TGTGCCAGCAGCGAAGAAGTCGGCAGCTCCTATAATTCACCCCTCCACTTT. Translated, it gives CASSEEVGSSYNSPLHF.